This T cell receptor (beta chain) stems from a study of cytomegalovirus exposure and HLA in healthy donors. Findings of the study overall: V- and J-gene trimming in TCR beta was tied to a missense DCLRE1C variant by an analysis performed later. The availability of immune exposure information extended only to CMV serostatus. The study reported that TCR beta sequences accurately predicted HLA-A and HLA-B alleles in most subjects.

The ends lost 7 bases at V and 6 bases at J; junction bases unmatched: 12. Germline lookup yields CDR1 MDHEN and CDR2 SYDVKM. The CDR3 is 14 residues long. Despite likely unrecorded immune exposures, the donors were nominally healthy at the time of sampling. For this clone: Its antigen is as yet unknown.

A multiplex PCR was run with 60 Vbeta primers and 13 Jbeta primers. TCRdb's table, derived via immunoSEQ multiplex PCR, lists solely in-frame clones and lacks some. The table has some 130,000 clones, less than 85% seen once. The rearrangement joins TRBV28 to TRBJ2-7; 7 nucleotides agree with TRBD2. The source material was PBMCs. This TCR was sampled from a young man in good health and CMV-seronegative. In DNA form, the CDR3 reads TGTGCCAGCACCTCTAGCGGAGGGGTTTCCGAGCAGTACTTC. Its translation: CASTSSGGVSEQYF.